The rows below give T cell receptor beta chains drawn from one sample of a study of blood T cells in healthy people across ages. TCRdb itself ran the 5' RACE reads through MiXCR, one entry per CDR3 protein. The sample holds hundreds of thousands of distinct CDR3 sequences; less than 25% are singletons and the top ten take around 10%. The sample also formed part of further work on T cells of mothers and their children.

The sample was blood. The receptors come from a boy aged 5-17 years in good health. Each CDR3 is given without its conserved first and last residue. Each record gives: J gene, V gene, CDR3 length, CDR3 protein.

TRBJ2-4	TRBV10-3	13	AIAAGRQAKNIQY
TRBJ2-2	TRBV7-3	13	ASSLGGGYTGELF
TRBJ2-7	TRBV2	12	ASSVSSGDYEQY
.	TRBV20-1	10	GARTASYEQY
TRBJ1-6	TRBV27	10	AAGQLNSPLH
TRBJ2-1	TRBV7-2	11	ASSHGYYNEQF
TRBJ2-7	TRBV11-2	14	ASSLFRQGAYGEQY
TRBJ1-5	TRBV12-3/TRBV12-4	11	ASRSGPNQPQH
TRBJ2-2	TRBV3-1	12	ASSQDHRSGELF
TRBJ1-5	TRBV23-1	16	ASSQSGQGAHSNQPQH
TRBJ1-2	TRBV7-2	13	ASSMIQEDSYGYT
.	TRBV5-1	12	ASSFTSGRDEQY
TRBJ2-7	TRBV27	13	ASSFGTGGFNEQY
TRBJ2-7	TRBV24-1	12	ATSDSGRVYEQY
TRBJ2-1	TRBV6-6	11	ASSPLAENEQF
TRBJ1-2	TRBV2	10	ASSEGGRGYT
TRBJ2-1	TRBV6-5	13	ASSLLAGGPYEQF